Below are 22 T cell receptor beta chains sequenced from a single sample in a study of blood T cell repertoires in COVID-19. The protocol was immunoSEQ multiplex PCR, while the TCRdb copy is restricted to in-frame clones and leaves out a portion. The table shows around 26,000 clones, with 80% to 90% occurring only once. Source material: peripheral blood. The receptors originated from a woman in her sixties or seventies with COVID-19, enrolled during active disease.

CDR3 protein: CATSDPKLGQGAYTGELFF. DNA for the CDR3: TGTGCCACCAGTGATCCCAAATTGGGACAGGGGGCGTACACCGGGGAGCTGTTTTTT. J is TRBJ2-2 and V is TRBV24-1; 12 bases align to TRBD1. The CDR3 consists of 19 residues. Trimming removed 3 bases from V and 3 bases from J; junction bases left unmatched: 10. Germline V gene lookup returns CDR1 KGHDR and CDR2 SFDVKD.

The chain recombines TRBV6-6 with TRBJ1-1, with D possibly TRBD1 on 5 matching bases. CDR3 length: 14 residues. Germline V gene data show CDR1 as MNHNY and CDR2 as SVGAGI (reference sequence). V was cut by 6 bases and J by 6 bases, with 17 bases left in between. Here the CDR3 reads CASRPGTTGAEAFF. The CDR3, as DNA: TGTGCCAGCAGGCCCGGGACTACGGGCGCTGAAGCTTTCTTT.

V and J are TRBV5-6 and TRBJ1-5, with D maybe TRBD1 (6 bases). CDR1 is SGHDT and CDR2 is YYEEEE in the germline V gene. The V end was cut by 3 bases, the J end by 4 bases, with 17 bases between. CDR3 length: 16 residues. CDR3 loop: CASSSSSGQPNQPQHF. The CDR3 DNA follows: TGTGCCAGCAGCTCCTCCTCCGGACAGCCTAATCAGCCCCAGCATTTT.

This chain links TRBV7-2 with TRBJ2-1, with TRBD2 identical over 12 bases. Germline lookup yields CDR1 SGHTA and CDR2 FQGNSA. The CDR3 has 12 residues. Trimming cost V 5 bases and J 12 bases; bases outside gene matches: 2. CDR3 loop: CASSLTSGRQFF. In DNA form, the CDR3 reads TGTGCCAGCAGCCTGACTAGCGGGAGGCAGTTCTTC.

A single count supports this clone. V usage is TRBV24-1 and J usage is TRBJ1-2; D call uncertain. Germline loops: CDR1 KGHDR, CDR2 SFDVKD. The CDR3 is 14 residues long. V lost 7 bases and J lost 1, with 12 bases in between. In DNA form, the CDR3 reads TGTGCCACCAGCAAAAGCGGGATTAACTATGGCTACACCTTC. Translated: CATSKSGINYGYTF.

Judged by abundance, this clone is medium-sized. The chain combines TRBV19 with TRBJ1-5; the D is unclear. This CDR3 has 12 residues. V lost 6 bases and J lost 4, with 7 bases in between. Germline CDR1 is LNHDA and CDR2 is SQIVND (reference sequence). The DNA for the CDR3 is TGTGCCAGTAGGGCAGCGAATCAGCCCCAGCATTTT. Translating it yields CASRAANQPQHF.

The rearrangement uses TRBV19 and TRBJ1-4, with 7 bases aligning to TRBD1. J lost 4 bases, V lost 7 bases, and 6 bases had no gene match. CDR1 and CDR2 (germline): LNHDA, SQIVND (reference sequence). This CDR3 comprises 14 residues. CDR3 sequence: CASTRGQFNEKLFF. The CDR3 DNA reads TGTGCCAGTACCCGGGGACAGTTTAATGAAAAACTGTTTTTT.

The chain recombines TRBV7-8 with TRBJ1-2; D unclear. This CDR3 has 14 residues. The V and J ends lost 2 bases and 5 bases respectively, with 12 bases between them. Looked up from germline, CDR1 is SGHVS and CDR2 is FQNEAQ. The DNA for the CDR3 is TGTGCCAGCAGCTTACTTAGGGCGGGGTATGGCTACACCTTC. Translation: CASSLLRAGYGYTF. The whole variable domain, filled in from reference TRBV7-8 and TRBJ1-2, reads GAGVSQSPRYKVAKRGQDVALRCDPISGHVSLFWYQQALGQGPEFLTYFQNEAQLDKSGLPSDRFFAERPEGSVSTLKIQRTQQEDSAVYLCASSLLRAGYGYTFGSGTRLTVV.

The rearrangement links TRBV11-2 to TRBJ1-5; 10 nucleotides line up with TRBD1. The trim removed 5 bases at V and 2 bases at J, leaving 3 bases unmatched. Per germline, CDR1 SGHAT and CDR2 FQNNGV. The CDR3 is 15 residues long. The DNA of the CDR3 is TGTGCCAGCAGCACGACAGGGGGCGGCAATCAGCCCCAGCATTTT. Translated: CASSTTGGGNQPQHF.

The rearrangement links TRBV9 to TRBJ2-1; D might be TRBD2 (6 bases). V was clipped by 2 bases and J by 7 bases, with 22 bases between them. The CDR3 consists of 17 residues. Germline CDR1 and CDR2: SGDLS and YYNGEE. Written as DNA, the CDR3 is TGTGCCAGCAGCGTTCTAGACACGGGGGTTGTAAGTAATGAGCAGTTCTTC. Translated: CASSVLDTGVVSNEQFF.

The chain recombines TRBV6-2 or TRBV6-3 with TRBJ2-1; 13 bases align to TRBD2. This CDR3 comprises 15 residues. Unmatched junction bases numbered 8, after V lost 6 bases and J lost 9 bases. Germline V gene lookup returns CDR1 MNHEY and CDR2 SVGEGT. The CDR3, as DNA: TGTGCCAGCAGCCCCGGACTAGCGGGAGTTACTGAGCAGTTCTTC. Translating gives CASSPGLAGVTEQFF.

This clone was seen a handful of times. The chain links TRBV5-4 to TRBJ1-3; D perhaps matches TRBD1 (5 bases). The CDR3 consists of 15 residues. Germline V lookup: CDR1 SGHNT, CDR2 YYREEE (reference sequence). The V end was cut by 0 bases, the J end by 4 bases, with 11 bases between. The CDR3 region has the DNA TGTGCCAGCAGCTTGGGGCAGGGAGGAGGAAACACCATATATTTT. It encodes CASSLGQGGGNTIYF.

The chain employs TRBV5-1 and TRBJ2-1, with TRBD2 identical over 9 bases. V dropped 2 bases and J dropped 6; count of bases not matched to a gene: 12. CDR1 SGHRS and CDR2 YFSETQ come from the germline V gene. The CDR3 loop spans 17 amino acids. The CDR3 loop reads CASSFRPGLAGTNEQFF. CDR3 DNA: TGCGCCAGCAGCTTCCGCCCGGGGCTAGCGGGGACCAATGAGCAGTTCTTC.

The rearrangement links TRBV25-1 to TRBJ2-3; 9 nucleotides match TRBD2. Germline V gene lookup returns CDR1 MGHDK and CDR2 SYGVNS. The CDR3 is 16 amino acids. V lost 1 base to trimming and J lost 6 bases; unmatched junction nucleotides: 8. The CDR3 coding sequence is TGTGCCAGCAGTGAATTTAGCGGGGGACCCCATGATACGCAGTATTTT. It encodes CASSEFSGGPHDTQYF.

This chain links TRBV5-4 with TRBJ2-7; D is possibly TRBD1 (6 bases). This CDR3 is built from 18 residues. The germline gives CDR1 SGHNT, CDR2 YYREEE (reference sequence). V lost 0 bases and J 2 bases, leaving 21 bases between the germline ends. The chain's CDR3 is CASSLGVRAGAHTYEQYF. CDR3 coding DNA: TGTGCCAGCAGCTTGGGGGTAAGGGCAGGGGCCCACACCTACGAGCAGTACTTC. Full variable domain (outside the CDR3, taken from reference TRBV5-4 and TRBJ2-7): ETGVTQSPTHLIKTRGQQVTLRCSSQSGHNTVSWYQQALGQGPQFIFQYYREEENGRGNFPPRFSGLQFPNYSSELNVNALELDDSALYLCASSLGVRAGAHTYEQYFGPGTRLTVT.

This chain uses TRBV2 with TRBJ1-5; the match to TRBD1 covers 10 bases. Germline loops: CDR1 SNHLY, CDR2 FYNNEI. V lost 5 bases to trimming and J lost 6 bases; unmatched junction nucleotides: 7. This CDR3 contains 15 residues. The CDR3 nucleotides are TGTGCCAGCAGTACAACCGGGACAGGGGCTCAGCCCCAGCATTTT. As protein: CASSTTGTGAQPQHF.

In its sample, this clone was seen a few times. The chain uses TRBV5-5 and TRBJ1-5; D not certain. V was clipped by 3 bases and J by 0 bases, with 10 bases between them. Germline V lookup: CDR1 SGHKS, CDR2 YYEKEE (reference sequence). The CDR3 spans 15 residues. CDR3 residues: CASSSYGDSNQPQHF. In DNA, the CDR3 is TGTGCCAGCAGCTCGTACGGGGATAGCAATCAGCCCCAGCATTTT.

This rearrangement joins TRBV6-2 or TRBV6-3 to TRBJ2-2, with TRBD1 matching over 10 bases. Losses at the gene ends were 5 bases for V and 0 bases for J; bases not matched to a gene: 6. Germline values: CDR1 MNHEY, CDR2 SVGEGT. This CDR3 comprises 17 residues. The CDR3 reads CASSKPTGGPNTGELFF. The CDR3 DNA reads TGTGCCAGCAGTAAGCCGACAGGGGGCCCGAACACCGGGGAGCTGTTTTTT.

J is TRBJ1-2 and V is TRBV7-2; D perhaps matches TRBD1 (6 bases). Trimming cost V 5 bases and J 7 bases, with 17 bases left between them. CDR3 length: 14 amino acids. Per the germline V gene, CDR1 is SGHTA and CDR2 is FQGNSA. The CDR3 loop reads CASSEDSGQRGYTF. In DNA, the CDR3 is TGTGCCAGCAGCGAGGACAGTGGCCAACGTGGCTACACCTTC.

This clone is a singleton in its sample. V and J are TRBV2 and TRBJ2-7; D not certain. V was trimmed by 8 bases and J by 1 base, leaving 9 bases between them. Germline V lookup: CDR1 SNHLY, CDR2 FYNNEI. CDR3 length: 12 residues. This CDR3 reads CASVRSSYEQYF. In DNA, the CDR3 is TGTGCCAGCGTGAGAAGTTCCTACGAGCAGTACTTC.

This rearrangement joins TRBV10-3 to TRBJ2-6; a weak D match, TRBD1 (5 bases). CDR1 and CDR2 (germline): ENHRY, SYGVKD. CDR3 length: 14 amino acids. V lost 4 bases to trimming and J lost 2 bases, with 6 bases between them. The CDR3 spells CAISAGTGANVLTF. DNA for the CDR3: TGTGCCATCAGTGCAGGGACTGGGGCCAACGTCCTGACTTTC.

The V and J genes are TRBV24-1 and TRBJ1-1; tentative D call: TRBD1 (5 bases). V lost 4 bases, J lost 10 bases, and 12 bases lay in between. CDR1 and CDR2 from the germline V gene are KGHDR and SFDVKD. The CDR3 has 12 amino acids. CDR3 sequence reads: CATSDTGTRAFF. The CDR3, as DNA: TGTGCCACCAGTGACACCGGGACTCGAGCTTTCTTT.